The rows below give T cell receptor beta chains drawn from one sample of a study of precursors of human CD4 cytotoxic T cells. Using its own MiXCR run on the reads, TCRdb lists one record per CDR3 protein. The data contain 290 or so distinct CDR3 sequences, 20% to 25% of them singletons. The sequenced sample was memory CD4+ T cells from blood (PBMCs). All receptors derive from a human donor in good health. Each CDR3 is given with its conserved first and last residue. A D gene is named only where the DNA matches it firmly. Not every row has a clone size; where given, it reads once, few, many or a size class.

J	D	length	V	size	CDR3	DNA
TRBJ2-1	-	19	TRBV11-3	hyperexpanded	CASSLFSVTGRSSYNEQFF	TGTGCCAGCAGCTTATTCTCCGTGACAGGACGAAGCTCCTACAATGAGCAGTTCTTC
TRBJ1-1	-	12	TRBV19	large	CASSINWEEAFF	TGTGCCAGTAGTATAAACTGGGAGGAGGCTTTCTTT
TRBJ2-3	-	13	TRBV29-1	large	CSVDRQSTDTQYF	TGCAGCGTCGACAGACAGAGCACAGATACGCAGTATTTT
TRBJ2-1	TRBD1	17	TRBV11-3	-	CASSLDFRDRFYNEQFF	TGTGCCAGCAGCTTAGACTTCCGGGACAGATTTTACAATGAGCAGTTCTTC
TRBJ2-1	TRBD2	16	TRBV3-1	few	CASSRRTSGSSNEQFF	TGTGCCAGCAGCCGTAGGACTAGCGGGAGTAGCAATGAGCAGTTCTTC
TRBJ2-3	TRBD1	15	TRBV7-9	large	CASSLVGQRTDTQYF	TGTGCCAGCAGCTTAGTGGGACAGCGGACAGATACGCAGTATTTT
TRBJ2-3	TRBD2	15	TRBV27	-	CASTSTSGVTDTQYF	TGTGCCAGCACTTCAACTAGCGGGGTAACAGATACGCAGTATTTT
TRBJ2-1	TRBD2	16	TRBV20-1	-	CSARDLERGGINEQFF	TGCAGTGCTAGAGATCTTGAGCGGGGGGGCATCAATGAGCAGTTCTTC
TRBJ1-6	TRBD1	15	TRBV2	-	CASSGQGEYNSPLHF	TGTGCCAGCAGCGGACAGGGAGAGTATAATTCACCCCTCCACTTT
TRBJ2-1	TRBD2	16	TRBV7-9	few	CASSPFGLAGENEQFF	TGTGCCAGCAGCCCGTTTGGACTAGCGGGAGAAAATGAGCAGTTCTTC
TRBJ1-1	-	15	TRBV20-1	large	CSALIARRPNTEAFF	TGCAGTGCCCTAATTGCTAGGAGGCCGAACACTGAAGCTTTCTTT
TRBJ2-5	TRBD1	18	TRBV4-2	-	CASSQARTGGRGGETQYF	TGTGCCAGCAGCCAAGCGAGGACAGGGGGCAGGGGAGGGGAGACCCAGTACTTC
TRBJ2-1	-	11	TRBV20-1	large	CSANSYNEQFF	TGCAGTGCTAACAGTTACAATGAGCAGTTCTTC
TRBJ2-5	-	12	TRBV2	large	CASGVNQETQYF	TGTGCCAGCGGGGTTAACCAAGAGACCCAGTACTTC
TRBJ2-2	-	14	TRBV15	large	CATSRDIGTGELFF	TGTGCCACCAGCAGAGATATAGGCACCGGGGAGCTGTTTTTT
TRBJ1-2	TRBD1	11	TRBV2	few	CADDRGWGYTF	TGTGCCGACGACAGGGGTTGGGGCTACACCTTC
TRBJ1-6	-	13	TRBV11-3	-	CASSLDMNSPLHF	TGTGCCAGCAGCTTAGATATGAATTCACCCCTCCACTTT
TRBJ1-6	TRBD1	15	TRBV20-1	-	CSAPKPGQDNSPLHF	TGCAGTGCGCCAAAACCGGGACAGGATAATTCACCCCTCCACTTT
TRBJ2-1	TRBD1	15	TRBV5-6	few	CASSLTGTGLDEQFF	TGTGCCAGCAGCTTGACCGGGACAGGGCTTGATGAGCAGTTCTTC
TRBJ1-1	-	13	TRBV12-3/TRBV12-4	large	CASSLKRGAEAFF	TGTGCCAGCAGTTTAAAAAGGGGAGCTGAAGCTTTCTTT
TRBJ2-4	TRBD2	17	TRBV28	large	CASSLGGLAGAKNIQYF	TGTGCCAGCAGTTTAGGAGGGCTAGCGGGGGCCAAAAACATTCAGTACTTC
TRBJ2-1	TRBD2	16	TRBV20-1	once	CSANSLAGGSYNEQFF	TGCAGTGCCAATTCTCTAGCGGGAGGGTCTTACAATGAGCAGTTCTTC
TRBJ2-7	-	14	TRBV7-2	-	CASSLTDVAYEQYF	TGTGCCAGCAGCTTAACCGATGTGGCCTACGAGCAGTACTTC
TRBJ2-2	-	16	TRBV21-1	large	CASSKDAQPNTGELFF	TGTGCCAGCAGCAAAGACGCACAGCCTAACACCGGGGAGCTGTTTTTT
TRBJ2-6	-	15	TRBV7-8	large	CASSLGLTGANVLTF	TGTGCCAGCAGCTTAGGGCTTACTGGGGCCAACGTCCTGACTTTC
TRBJ2-5	-	16	TRBV20-1	-	CSAPNAGVGGQETQYF	TGCAGTGCCCCAAATGCGGGCGTGGGCGGTCAAGAGACCCAGTACTTC
TRBJ1-6	-	16	TRBV5-1	few	CASSEGWSSYNSPLHF	TGCGCCAGCAGCGAGGGTTGGAGCTCCTATAATTCACCCCTCCACTTT
TRBJ1-2	TRBD1	12	TRBV6-2/TRBV6-3	large	CASSNRDRAGTF	TGTGCCAGCAGTAACCGGGACAGGGCCGGCACCTTC
TRBJ2-5	TRBD2	14	TRBV5-1	-	CASSVGLPQETQYF	TGCGCCAGCAGCGTGGGACTACCACAAGAGACCCAGTACTTC
TRBJ1-5	-	14	TRBV15	large	CATSREGGNQPQHF	TGTGCCACCAGCAGGGAGGGGGGCAATCAGCCCCAGCATTTT
TRBJ2-7	TRBD1	14	TRBV23-1	-	CASSRAGQGCEQYF	TGCGCCAGCAGTCGAGCGGGACAGGGGTGCGAGCAGTACTTC
TRBJ2-2	-	13	TRBV12-3/TRBV12-4	large	CASRKEDTGELFF	TGTGCCAGCAGAAAAGAGGATACCGGGGAGCTGTTTTTT
TRBJ1-2	TRBD1	14	TRBV7-3	-	CASSQGTGDYGYTF	TGTGCCAGCAGCCAAGGGACAGGGGACTATGGCTACACCTTC
TRBJ2-3	-	13	TRBV5-1	few	CASTLQSTDTQYF	TGCGCCAGTACTTTACAGAGCACAGATACGCAGTATTTT
TRBJ1-5	-	14	TRBV7-8	-	CASRPKQGNQPQHF	TGTGCCAGCAGACCTAAACAGGGCAATCAGCCCCAGCATTTT
TRBJ2-2	TRBD1	14	TRBV28	-	CASQTGGTTGELIF	TGTGCCAGCCAAACAGGGGGCACCACCGGGGAGCTGATTTTT
TRBJ2-1	-	17	TRBV20-1	-	CSAKFVGGIIRTNEQFF	TGCAGTGCTAAATTTGTGGGGGGTATAATCCGTACGAATGAGCAGTTCTTC
TRBJ2-3	TRBD1	15	TRBV18	large	CASSPDRGFADTQYF	TGTGCCAGCTCACCAGACAGGGGATTTGCAGATACGCAGTATTTT
TRBJ2-3	-	12	TRBV14	-	CASSPSGLVGYF	TGTGCCAGCAGCCCGTCTGGCCTTGTGGGTTATTTT
TRBJ2-3	-	11	TRBV30	-	CAWSELDTQYF	TGTGCCTGGAGTGAGCTAGATACGCAGTATTTT
TRBJ1-1	TRBD1	14	TRBV19	once	CASSRTGGYTEAFF	TGTGCCAGTAGTAGGACAGGGGGCTACACTGAAGCTTTCTTT
TRBJ1-1	-	13	TRBV27	large	CASSFRRNTEAFF	TGTGCCAGCAGTTTCCGGCGTAACACTGAAGCTTTCTTT
TRBJ2-2	-	15	TRBV5-1	hyperexpanded	CASSLVGQNTGELFF	TGCGCCAGCAGCTTGGTCGGACAGAACACCGGGGAGCTGTTTTTT